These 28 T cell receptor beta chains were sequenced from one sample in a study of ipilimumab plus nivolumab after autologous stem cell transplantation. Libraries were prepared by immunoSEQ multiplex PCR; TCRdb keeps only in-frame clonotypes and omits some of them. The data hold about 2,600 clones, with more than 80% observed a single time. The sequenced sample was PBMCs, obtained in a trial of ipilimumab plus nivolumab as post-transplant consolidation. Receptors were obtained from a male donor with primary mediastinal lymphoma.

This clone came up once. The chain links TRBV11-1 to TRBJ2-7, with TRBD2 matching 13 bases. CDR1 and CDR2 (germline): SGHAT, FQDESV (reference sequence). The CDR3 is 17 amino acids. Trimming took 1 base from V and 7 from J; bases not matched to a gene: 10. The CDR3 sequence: CASSLDRTSGRALEQYF. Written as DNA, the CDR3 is TGTGCCAGCAGCTTAGACAGAACTAGCGGGAGGGCCTTAGAGCAGTACTTC.

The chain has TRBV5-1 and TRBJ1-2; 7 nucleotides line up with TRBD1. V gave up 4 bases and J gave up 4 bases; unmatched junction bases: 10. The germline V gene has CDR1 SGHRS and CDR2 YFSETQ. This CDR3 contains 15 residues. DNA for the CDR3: TGCGCCAGCAGCCCACCCTACAGGGGAACCTATGGCTACACCTTC. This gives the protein CASSPPYRGTYGYTF.

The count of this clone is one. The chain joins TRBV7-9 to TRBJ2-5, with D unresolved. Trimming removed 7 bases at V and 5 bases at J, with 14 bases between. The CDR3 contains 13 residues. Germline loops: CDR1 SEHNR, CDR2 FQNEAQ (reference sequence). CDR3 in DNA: TGTGCCAGCATGGTCCAACAGAGGGAGACCCAGTACTTC. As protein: CASMVQQRETQYF.

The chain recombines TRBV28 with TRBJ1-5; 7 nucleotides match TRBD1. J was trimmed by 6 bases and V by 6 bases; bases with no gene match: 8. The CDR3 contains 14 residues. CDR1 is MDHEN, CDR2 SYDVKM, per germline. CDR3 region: CASSPRGPSQPQHF. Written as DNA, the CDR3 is TGTGCCAGCAGCCCGAGGGGGCCCAGTCAGCCCCAGCATTTT.

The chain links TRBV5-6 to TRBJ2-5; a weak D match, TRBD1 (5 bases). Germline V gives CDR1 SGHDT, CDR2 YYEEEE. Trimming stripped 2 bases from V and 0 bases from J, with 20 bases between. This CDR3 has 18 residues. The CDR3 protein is CASSFDPPVPRDQETQYF. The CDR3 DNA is TGTGCCAGCAGCTTTGACCCGCCCGTTCCCAGGGACCAAGAGACCCAGTACTTC. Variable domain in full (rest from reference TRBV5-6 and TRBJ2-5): DAGVTQSPTHLIKTRGQQVTLRCSPKSGHDTVSWYQQALGQGPQFIFQYYEEEERQRGNFPDRFSGHQFPNYSSELNVNALLLGDSALYLCASSFDPPVPRDQETQYFGPGTRLLVL.

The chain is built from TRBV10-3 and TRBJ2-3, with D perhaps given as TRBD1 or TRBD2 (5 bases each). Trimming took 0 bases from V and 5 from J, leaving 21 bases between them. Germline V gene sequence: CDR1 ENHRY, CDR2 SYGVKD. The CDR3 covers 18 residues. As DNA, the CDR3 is TGTGCCATCAGTGAGTCGAGAGAGGGGCAGTTGGGGGTAGATACGCAGTATTTT. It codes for CAISESREGQLGVDTQYF.

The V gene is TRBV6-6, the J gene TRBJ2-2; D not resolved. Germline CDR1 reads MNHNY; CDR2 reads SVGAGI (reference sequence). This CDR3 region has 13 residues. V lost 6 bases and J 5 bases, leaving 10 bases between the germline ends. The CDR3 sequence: CASSSISTGELFF. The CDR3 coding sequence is TGTGCCAGCAGCTCTATAAGTACCGGGGAGCTGTTTTTT.

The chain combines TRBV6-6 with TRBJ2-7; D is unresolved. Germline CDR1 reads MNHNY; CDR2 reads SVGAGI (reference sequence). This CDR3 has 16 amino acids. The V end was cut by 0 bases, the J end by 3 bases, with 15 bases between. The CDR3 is CASSYSTGLVVYEQYF. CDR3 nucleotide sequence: TGTGCCAGCAGTTACTCGACGGGTCTAGTAGTCTACGAGCAGTACTTC.

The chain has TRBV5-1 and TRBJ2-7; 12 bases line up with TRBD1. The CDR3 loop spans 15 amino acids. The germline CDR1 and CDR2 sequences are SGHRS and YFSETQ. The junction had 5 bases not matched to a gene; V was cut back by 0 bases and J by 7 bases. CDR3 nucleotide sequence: TGCGCCAGCAGCTTGGCGGGGACAGGGGGCGAAGAGCAGTACTTC. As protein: CASSLAGTGGEEQYF. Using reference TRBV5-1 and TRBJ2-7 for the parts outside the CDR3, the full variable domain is KAGVTQTPRYLIKTRGQQVTLSCSPISGHRSVSWYQQTPGQGLQFLFEYFSETQRNKGNFPGRFSGRQFSNSRSEMNVSTLELGDSALYLCASSLAGTGGEEQYFGPGTRLTVT.

The CDR3 loop is CASSLSQGLGNIQYF. The CDR3 nucleotides read TGCGCCAGCAGCTTGTCCCAGGGCCTGGGAAACATTCAGTACTTC. V is TRBV5-1 and J is TRBJ2-4, with D tentatively TRBD1 (5 bases). The germline gives CDR1 SGHRS, CDR2 YFSETQ. V was shortened by 1 base and J by 6 bases, with 14 bases between the two germline ends. The CDR3 runs 15 residues.

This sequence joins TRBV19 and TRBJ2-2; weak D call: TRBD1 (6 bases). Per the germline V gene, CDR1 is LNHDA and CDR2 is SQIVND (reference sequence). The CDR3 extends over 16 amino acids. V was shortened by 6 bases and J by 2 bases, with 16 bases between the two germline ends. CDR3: CASSSIGRGNTGELFF. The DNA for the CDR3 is TGTGCCAGTAGCTCGATCGGCAGGGGTAACACCGGGGAGCTGTTTTTT.

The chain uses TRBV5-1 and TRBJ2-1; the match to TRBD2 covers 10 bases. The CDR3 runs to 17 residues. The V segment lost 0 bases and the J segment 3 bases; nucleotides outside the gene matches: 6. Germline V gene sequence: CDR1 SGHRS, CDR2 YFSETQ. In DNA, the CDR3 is TGCGCCAGCAGCTTGGCTGCTAGCGGGGGCTTCTACAATGAGCAGTTCTTC. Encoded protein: CASSLAASGGFYNEQFF.

The CDR3 DNA follows: TGCGCCAGCAGCCAAGACGAGGGGGCGCGGGCTTTCTTT. Its protein product is CASSQDEGARAFF. This chain joins TRBV4-1 and TRBJ1-1; 7 nucleotides align to TRBD1. CDR3 size: 13 residues. Germline CDR1 and CDR2: MGHRA and YSYEKL. Trimming at V came to 0 bases and at J to 11 bases, leaving 6 bases not matched to a gene.

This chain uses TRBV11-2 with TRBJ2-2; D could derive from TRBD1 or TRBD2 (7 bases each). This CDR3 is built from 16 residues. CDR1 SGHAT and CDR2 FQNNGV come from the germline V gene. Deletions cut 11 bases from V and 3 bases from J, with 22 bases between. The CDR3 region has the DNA TGTGCCTCCCGCCAGGGGGGGAGGCGGGACACCGGGGAGCTGTTTTTT. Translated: CASRQGGRRDTGELFF. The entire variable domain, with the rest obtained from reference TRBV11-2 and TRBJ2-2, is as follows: EAGVAQSPRYKIIEKRQSVAFWCNPISGHATLYWYQQILGQGPKLLIQFQNNGVVDDSQLPKDRFSAERLKGVDSTLKIQPAKLEDSAVYLCASRQGGRRDTGELFFGEGSRLTVL.

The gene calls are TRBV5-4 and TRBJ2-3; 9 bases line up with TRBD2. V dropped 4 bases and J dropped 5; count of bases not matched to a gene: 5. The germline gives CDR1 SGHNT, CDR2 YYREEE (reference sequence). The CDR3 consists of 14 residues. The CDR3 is CASSRGGALDTQYF. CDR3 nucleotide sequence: TGTGCCAGCAGCCGCGGGGGGGCCCTAGATACGCAGTATTTT. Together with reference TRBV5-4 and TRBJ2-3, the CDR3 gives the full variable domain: ETGVTQSPTHLIKTRGQQVTLRCSSQSGHNTVSWYQQALGQGPQFIFQYYREEENGRGNFPPRFSGLQFPNYSSELNVNALELDDSALYLCASSRGGALDTQYFGPGTRLTVL.

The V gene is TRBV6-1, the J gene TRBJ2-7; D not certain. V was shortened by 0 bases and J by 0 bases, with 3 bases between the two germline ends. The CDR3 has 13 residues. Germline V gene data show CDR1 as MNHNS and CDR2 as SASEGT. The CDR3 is CASSEAFSYEQYF. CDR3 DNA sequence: TGTGCCAGCAGTGAAGCGTTCTCCTACGAGCAGTACTTC.

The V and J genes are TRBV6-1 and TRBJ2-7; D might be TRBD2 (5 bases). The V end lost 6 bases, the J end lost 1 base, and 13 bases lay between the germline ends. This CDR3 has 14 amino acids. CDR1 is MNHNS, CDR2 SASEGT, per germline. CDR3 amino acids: CASRYNSGSYEQYF. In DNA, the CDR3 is TGTGCCAGCAGGTACAACAGCGGTTCCTACGAGCAGTACTTC.

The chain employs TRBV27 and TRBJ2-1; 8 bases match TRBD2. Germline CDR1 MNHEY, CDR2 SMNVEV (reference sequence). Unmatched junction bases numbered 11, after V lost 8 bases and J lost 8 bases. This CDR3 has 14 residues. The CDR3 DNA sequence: TGTGCCAGCGGTCGGGGGGGCCCGGGGCATGAGCAGTTCTTC. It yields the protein CASGRGGPGHEQFF.

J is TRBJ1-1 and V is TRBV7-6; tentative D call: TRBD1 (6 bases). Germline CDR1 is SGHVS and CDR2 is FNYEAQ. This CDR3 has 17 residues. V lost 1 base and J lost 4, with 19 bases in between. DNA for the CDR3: TGTGCCAGCAGCTTAGGGGGGTGGGGACACCCAACCACTGAAGCTTTCTTT. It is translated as CASSLGGWGHPTTEAFF.

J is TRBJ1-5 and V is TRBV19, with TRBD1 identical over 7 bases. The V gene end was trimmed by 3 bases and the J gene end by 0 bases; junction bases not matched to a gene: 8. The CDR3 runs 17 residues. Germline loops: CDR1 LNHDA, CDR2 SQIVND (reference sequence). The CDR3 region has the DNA TGTGCCAGTAGTATGCCGGGACAGCTTTATAGCAATCAGCCCCAGCATTTT. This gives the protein CASSMPGQLYSNQPQHF. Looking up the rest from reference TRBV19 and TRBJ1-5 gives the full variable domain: DGGITQSPKYLFRKEGQNVTLSCEQNLNHDAMYWYRQDPGQGLRLIYYSQIVNDFQKGDIAEGYSVSREKKESFPLTVTSAQKNPTAFYLCASSMPGQLYSNQPQHFGDGTRLSIL.

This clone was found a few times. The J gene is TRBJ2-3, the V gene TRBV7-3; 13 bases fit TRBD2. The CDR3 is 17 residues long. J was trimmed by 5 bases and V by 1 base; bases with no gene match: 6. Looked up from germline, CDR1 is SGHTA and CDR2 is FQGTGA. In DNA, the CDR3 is TGTGCCAGCAGCTTAAGAGGACTAGCGGGAGAAGGAGATACGCAGTATTTT. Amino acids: CASSLRGLAGEGDTQYF.

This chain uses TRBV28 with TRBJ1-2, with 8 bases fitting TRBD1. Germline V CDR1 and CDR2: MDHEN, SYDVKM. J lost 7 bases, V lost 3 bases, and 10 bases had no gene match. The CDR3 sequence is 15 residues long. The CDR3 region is CASSFIRGQGGGYTF. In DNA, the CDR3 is TGTGCCAGCAGTTTTATCAGGGGGCAAGGGGGTGGCTACACCTTC.

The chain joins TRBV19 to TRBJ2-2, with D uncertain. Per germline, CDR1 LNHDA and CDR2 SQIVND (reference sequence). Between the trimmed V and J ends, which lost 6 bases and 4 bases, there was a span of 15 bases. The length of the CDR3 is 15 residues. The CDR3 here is CASRPGQPPTGELFF. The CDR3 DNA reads TGTGCCAGTAGGCCCGGGCAGCCCCCCACCGGGGAGCTGTTTTTT.

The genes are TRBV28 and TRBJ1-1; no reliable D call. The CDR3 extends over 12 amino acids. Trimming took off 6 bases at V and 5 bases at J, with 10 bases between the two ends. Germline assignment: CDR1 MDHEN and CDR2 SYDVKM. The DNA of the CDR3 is TGTGCCAGCAGCTTGAGGTGGACTGAAGCTTTCTTT. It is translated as CASSLRWTEAFF. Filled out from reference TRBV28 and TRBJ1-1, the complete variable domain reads DVKVTQSSRYLVKRTGEKVFLECVQDMDHENMFWYRQDPGLGLRLIYFSYDVKMKEKGDIPEGYSVSREKKERFSLILESASTNQTSMYLCASSLRWTEAFFGQGTRLTVV.

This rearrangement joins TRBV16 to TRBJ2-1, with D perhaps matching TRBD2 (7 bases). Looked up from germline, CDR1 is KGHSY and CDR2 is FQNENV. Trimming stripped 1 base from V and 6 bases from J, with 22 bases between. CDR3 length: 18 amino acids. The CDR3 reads CASSQWGALSGDANEQFF. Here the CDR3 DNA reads TGTGCCAGCAGCCAATGGGGGGCGCTGAGCGGGGACGCCAATGAGCAGTTCTTC.

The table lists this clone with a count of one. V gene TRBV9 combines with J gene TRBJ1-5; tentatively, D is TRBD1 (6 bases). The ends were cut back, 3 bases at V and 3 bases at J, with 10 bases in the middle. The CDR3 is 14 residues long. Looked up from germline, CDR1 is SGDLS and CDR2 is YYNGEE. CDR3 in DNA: TGTGCCAGCAGCGGTGGACAGCACAATCAGCCCCAGCATTTT. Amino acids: CASSGGQHNQPQHF. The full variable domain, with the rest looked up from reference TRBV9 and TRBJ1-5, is DSGVTQTPKHLITATGQRVTLRCSPRSGDLSVYWYQQSLDQGLQFLIQYYNGEERAKGNILERFSAQQFPDLHSELNLSSLELGDSALYFCASSGGQHNQPQHFGDGTRLSIL.

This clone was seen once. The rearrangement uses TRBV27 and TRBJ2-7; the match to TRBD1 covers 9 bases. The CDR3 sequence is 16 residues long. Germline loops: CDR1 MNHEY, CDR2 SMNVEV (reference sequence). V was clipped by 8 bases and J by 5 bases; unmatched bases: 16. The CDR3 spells CASGEGGTGIFHEQYF. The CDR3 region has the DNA TGTGCCAGCGGGGAGGGAGGGACAGGGATCTTCCACGAGCAGTACTTC.

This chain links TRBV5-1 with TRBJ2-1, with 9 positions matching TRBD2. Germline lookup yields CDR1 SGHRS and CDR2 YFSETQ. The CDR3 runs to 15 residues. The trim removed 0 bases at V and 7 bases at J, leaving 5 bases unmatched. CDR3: CASSLVFAGGNEQFF. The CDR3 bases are TGCGCCAGCAGCTTGGTTTTTGCGGGGGGGAATGAGCAGTTCTTC.